What follows are 29 T cell receptor beta chains derived from one specimen sequenced in a study of Ad26.COV2.S vaccination and SARS-CoV-2 variants. Treatment specified: around 19 received Ad26.COV2.S at low or high dose, single or two shots; about 5 received placebo; per-sample allocation not given. Samples analyzed were those drawn on day 63 after the first vaccine or placebo injection. Measured with immunoSEQ multiplex PCR; TCRdb has only the in-frame clones, and not every one. The data hold around 320,000 clones, with roughly 87% observed a single time. The source was peripheral blood, collected in a trial of Ad26.COV2.S vaccine versus placebo. These TCRs come from a person between 18 and 65 years old who received the Ad26.COV2.S COVID-19 vaccine or a placebo.

The J gene is TRBJ1-6, the V gene TRBV6-6, with TRBD1 as a possible D gene (6 bases). This CDR3 has 16 residues. Per the germline V gene, CDR1 is MNHNY and CDR2 is SVGAGI (reference sequence). Between the trimmed V and J ends, which lost 2 bases and 7 bases, there was a span of 15 bases. The CDR3 is CASSYGGQGKNSPLHF. CDR3 DNA sequence: TGTGCCAGCAGTTACGGAGGGCAGGGGAAAAATTCACCCCTCCACTTT.

The CDR3 sequence is CATISSGTGIFSGNTIYF. Here the CDR3 DNA reads TGTGCCACGATCAGCTCCGGGACAGGGATATTCTCTGGAAACACCATATATTTT. This chain connects TRBV2 to TRBJ1-3, with TRBD1 matching over 9 bases. This CDR3 has 18 amino acids. CDR1 SNHLY and CDR2 FYNNEI come from the germline V gene. After removal of 10 bases from V and 0 bases from J, the junction contained 16 bases not matched to a gene.

The V gene is TRBV20-1, the J gene TRBJ2-3; TRBD2 aligns across 7 bases. The junction had 4 bases not matched to a gene; V was cut back by 3 bases and J by 4 bases. The CDR3 is 13 residues long. Germline CDR1 reads DFQATT; CDR2 reads SNEGSKA (reference sequence). Written as DNA, the CDR3 is TGCAGTGCTAGTTTTGCGGGGGCAGATACGCAGTATTTT. It is translated as CSASFAGADTQYF.

The chain links TRBV7-9 to TRBJ2-7, with TRBD1 identical over 8 bases. Germline values: CDR1 SEHNR, CDR2 FQNEAQ (reference sequence). The CDR3 contains 15 residues. Trimming took 5 bases from V and 0 from J; bases not matched to a gene: 6. The CDR3 DNA sequence: TGTGCCAGCAGCCACCGGGACAGGTTCTCCTACGAGCAGTACTTC. As protein: CASSHRDRFSYEQYF. Full variable domain (outside the CDR3, taken from reference TRBV7-9 and TRBJ2-7): DTGVSQNPRHKITKRGQNVTFRCDPISEHNRLYWYRQTLGQGPEFLTYFQNEAQLEKSRLLSDRFSAERPKGSFSTLEIQRTEQGDSAMYLCASSHRDRFSYEQYFGPGTRLTVT.

The chain uses TRBV6-1 and TRBJ1-1; D is possibly TRBD1 (5 bases). Between the trimmed V and J ends, which lost 0 bases and 1 base, there was a span of 15 bases. Germline V gene lookup returns CDR1 MNHNS and CDR2 SASEGT. The CDR3 loop spans 17 amino acids. CDR3 sequence (DNA): TGTGCCAGCAGTGAAGCTTTACTGTGGGGGGGGAACACTGAAGCTTTCTTT. Its translation is CASSEALLWGGNTEAFF.

This clone occurred a few times. The CDR3 loop is CASSQAGSSGNTIYF. In DNA form, the CDR3 reads TGTGCCAGCAGCCAAGCGGGGAGCTCTGGAAACACCATATATTTT. V usage is TRBV3-1 (or the pseudogene TRBV3-2) and J usage is TRBJ1-3; the D is unclear. V lost 1 base and J 0 bases, leaving 7 bases between the germline ends. The CDR3 totals 15 residues. CDR1 LGHDT and CDR2 YNNKEL come from the germline V gene (reference sequence).

J is TRBJ2-5 and V is TRBV19; D is tentatively TRBD1 or TRBD2 (5 bases each). This CDR3 has 14 amino acids. Germline loops: CDR1 LNHDA, CDR2 SQIVND (reference sequence). Trimming left V 3 bases short and J 2 bases short, with 10 bases between. The CDR3 DNA reads as TGTGCCAGTAGTATTTTTGGGGGACAAGAGACCCAGTACTTC. Protein sequence: CASSIFGGQETQYF. The whole variable domain, filled in from reference TRBV19 and TRBJ2-5, reads DGGITQSPKYLFRKEGQNVTLSCEQNLNHDAMYWYRQDPGQGLRLIYYSQIVNDFQKGDIAEGYSVSREKKESFPLTVTSAQKNPTAFYLCASSIFGGQETQYFGPGTRLLVL.

V is TRBV30 and J is TRBJ1-3; 7 bases agree with TRBD1. V lost 0 bases to trimming and J lost 1 base; unmatched junction nucleotides: 0. The CDR3 has 14 amino acids. Germline V lookup: CDR1 GTSNPN, CDR2 SVGIG (reference sequence). The CDR3 DNA is TGTGCCTGGAGTGTACAGGGGTCTGGAAACACCATATATTTT. Protein sequence: CAWSVQGSGNTIYF.

The chain joins TRBV19 to TRBJ2-5; 9 bases are shared with TRBD2. V shed 4 bases, J shed 5 bases, and the junction held 5 bases outside the gene matches. This CDR3 is 14 amino acids long. Germline CDR1 reads LNHDA; CDR2 reads SQIVND (reference sequence). This CDR3 reads CASSRVAGDETQYF. The CDR3 DNA sequence: TGTGCCAGTAGTAGGGTAGCGGGGGATGAGACCCAGTACTTC.

The chain links TRBV7-3 to TRBJ2-3; D not certain. The CDR3 is 15 amino acids. Per germline, CDR1 SGHTA and CDR2 FQGTGA. V lost 2 bases, J lost 0 bases, and 9 bases lay in between. The CDR3 bases are TGTGCCAGCAGCTTAGACCTCTCTAGCACAGATACGCAGTATTTT. Translated: CASSLDLSSTDTQYF. The full variable domain, its missing parts supplied by reference TRBV7-3 and TRBJ2-3, is GAGVSQTPSNKVTEKGKYVELRCDPISGHTALYWYRQSLGQGPEFLIYFQGTGAADDSGLPNDRFFAVRPEGSVSTLKIQRTERGDSAVYLCASSLDLSSTDTQYFGPGTRLTVL.

The chain carries TRBV2 and TRBJ2-1, with D perhaps TRBD2 (5 bases). The germline gives CDR1 SNHLY, CDR2 FYNNEI. The CDR3 extends over 13 amino acids. V was pared by 6 bases and J by 5 bases, with 11 bases between. DNA of the CDR3: TGTGCCAGCAGGACCACTAGGAACAATGAGCAGTTCTTC. Its translation is CASRTTRNNEQFF.

This clone was recorded a few times. V usage is TRBV19 and J usage is TRBJ2-7, with TRBD1 identical over 7 bases. Germline V gives CDR1 LNHDA, CDR2 SQIVND (reference sequence). Trimming took 10 bases from V and 3 from J; bases not matched to a gene: 12. There are 14 residues in the CDR3. DNA of the CDR3: TGTGCCACTACCAGGGACAGCAGCTACTACGAGCAGTACTTC. Translation: CATTRDSSYYEQYF.

The chain combines TRBV5-6 with TRBJ2-7; 9 bases map to TRBD1. J was trimmed by 3 bases and V by 5 bases; bases with no gene match: 9. The CDR3 has 15 residues. Looked up from germline, CDR1 is SGHDT and CDR2 is YYEEEE. The CDR3 loop reads CASRIWGQGGYEQYF. The CDR3 nucleotides are TGTGCCAGCAGGATTTGGGGACAGGGTGGCTACGAGCAGTACTTC.

The V gene is TRBV15, the J gene TRBJ2-1, with no clear D. Trimming pared 1 base from V and 4 bases from J, leaving 8 bases between. The CDR3 has 14 residues. The germline CDR1 and CDR2 sequences are LNHNV and YYDKDF (reference sequence). The CDR3 loop is CATSRVVAYNEQFF. In DNA form, the CDR3 reads TGTGCCACCAGCAGAGTTGTAGCTTACAATGAGCAGTTCTTC.

The chain has TRBV29-1 and TRBJ1-1; D remains ambiguous. The CDR3 contains 13 residues. V lost 2 bases, J lost 0 bases, and 7 bases lay in between. The V gene's germline CDR1 is SQVTM and CDR2 ANQGSEA. CDR3 nucleotide sequence: TGCAGCGTTGAAAGACTGATGAACACTGAAGCTTTCTTT. This translates into CSVERLMNTEAFF.

This chain joins TRBV3-1 (or the pseudogene TRBV3-2) and TRBJ1-1; D is unresolved. CDR3 length: 13 amino acids. V dropped 2 bases and J dropped 0 bases, with 4 bases sitting between them. Germline lookup yields CDR1 LGHDT and CDR2 YNNKEL (reference sequence). DNA for the CDR3: TGTGCCAGCAGCCAATTGGTGAACACTGAAGCTTTCTTT. This encodes CASSQLVNTEAFF.

This clone was observed a few times. The chain has TRBV12-3 or TRBV12-4 and TRBJ1-1; perhaps TRBD1 as D (5 bases). This CDR3 contains 11 residues. The ends were cut back, 8 bases at V and 7 bases at J, with 11 bases in the middle. The CDR3 loop is CASSRGGEAFF. CDR3 coding DNA: TGTGCCAGCTCTCGCGGGGGTGAAGCTTTCTTT.

The chain recombines TRBV5-1 with TRBJ2-7, with 7 positions matching TRBD1. V gave up 0 bases and J gave up 3 bases; unmatched junction bases: 12. Per the germline V gene, CDR1 is SGHRS and CDR2 is YFSETQ. The CDR3 runs to 17 residues. The CDR3 DNA sequence: TGCGCCAGCAGCTTGGGGGGCCCCGGGACAGACCTCTACGAGCAGTACTTC. Protein product: CASSLGGPGTDLYEQYF.

The table lists this clone with a count of one. The V and J genes are TRBV29-1 and TRBJ2-1; no clear D. Trimming removed 3 bases at V and 1 base at J, with 13 bases between. Germline CDR1 reads SQVTM; CDR2 reads ANQGSEA. This CDR3 contains 15 residues. CDR3 protein: CSVEKPEASYNEQFF. DNA for the CDR3: TGCAGCGTTGAGAAACCAGAAGCTTCCTACAATGAGCAGTTCTTC.

The rearrangement links TRBV7-6 to TRBJ1-1, with D possibly TRBD1 on 6 matching bases. This CDR3 comprises 15 residues. V lost 4 bases to trimming and J lost 0 bases, with 12 bases between them. Germline V gives CDR1 SGHVS, CDR2 FNYEAQ. CDR3: CASSSQGAMNTEAFF. The DNA of the CDR3 is TGTGCCAGCAGCTCACAGGGAGCCATGAACACTGAAGCTTTCTTT.

This chain connects TRBV18 to TRBJ1-2; D ambiguous. This CDR3 has 13 residues. Germline values: CDR1 KGHSH, CDR2 LQKENI. V was clipped by 3 bases and J by 6 bases, with 11 bases between them. Written as DNA, the CDR3 is TGTGCCAGCTCACCTTCCTGGGGAGATGGCTACACCTTC. Translating gives CASSPSWGDGYTF. The full variable domain, completed using reference TRBV18 and TRBJ1-2, is NAGVMQNPRHLVRRRGQEARLRCSPMKGHSHVYWYRQLPEEGLKFMVYLQKENIIDESGMPKERFSAEFPKEGPSILRIQQVVRGDSAAYFCASSPSWGDGYTFGSGTRLTVV.

This clone was seen only once. V and J are TRBV11-2 and TRBJ2-2; 11 bases agree with TRBD1. Per the germline V gene, CDR1 is SGHAT and CDR2 is FQNNGV. V dropped 0 bases and J dropped 6; count of bases not matched to a gene: 3. The CDR3 covers 16 residues. The CDR3 nucleotides are TGTGCCAGCAGCTTAGATGGGACAGGGGGGTCCGGGGAGCTGTTTTTT. Encoded protein: CASSLDGTGGSGELFF.

The chain recombines TRBV9 with TRBJ1-1, with a possible D match to TRBD1 (6 bases). The V and J ends lost 4 bases and 0 bases respectively, with 13 bases between them. This CDR3 is 15 amino acids long. Germline V gene lookup returns CDR1 SGDLS and CDR2 YYNGEE. This CDR3 reads CASSTGTTMNTEAFF. Written as DNA, the CDR3 is TGTGCCAGCAGCACAGGGACCACCATGAACACTGAAGCTTTCTTT.

The V and J genes are TRBV19 and TRBJ2-3; TRBD1 matches 8 bases. Trimming removed 5 bases from V and 0 bases from J; junction bases left unmatched: 7. This CDR3 has 16 amino acids. CDR1 LNHDA and CDR2 SQIVND come from the germline V gene (reference sequence). CDR3 in amino acids: CASSAGQAPSTDTQYF. In nucleotides, the CDR3 is TGTGCCAGTAGTGCGGGACAGGCCCCTAGCACAGATACGCAGTATTTT.

V gene TRBV9 combines with J gene TRBJ2-4; D not resolved. The CDR3 runs 15 residues. Germline values: CDR1 SGDLS, CDR2 YYNGEE. V was pared by 7 bases and J by 1 base, with 15 bases between. Here the CDR3 DNA reads TGTGCCAGCGGTCAAGGGTACGGGGCCAAAAACATTCAGTACTTC. Its translation: CASGQGYGAKNIQYF.

This clone was seen once. The gene calls are TRBV12-5 and TRBJ1-2; TRBD1 aligns across 7 bases. Germline lookup yields CDR1 LGHNT and CDR2 FRNRAP. The CDR3 loop spans 15 amino acids. V was pared by 5 bases and J by 2 bases, with 8 bases of the junction left unmatched. CDR3 nucleotide sequence: TGTGCTAGTGGTCCCTCCGGGACAGCAAACTATGGCTACACCTTC. As protein: CASGPSGTANYGYTF.

The chain links TRBV30 to TRBJ2-1; D is undetermined. Germline lookup yields CDR1 GTSNPN and CDR2 SVGIG (reference sequence). Trimming removed 2 bases from V and 3 bases from J, with 11 bases in between. This CDR3 region has 14 residues. In DNA, the CDR3 is TGTGCCTGGAGTTTGGATGGCGGCTACAATGAGCAGTTCTTC. It codes for CAWSLDGGYNEQFF.

This clone was seen just once. The chain employs TRBV6-1 and TRBJ2-1; D is uncertain. The CDR3 length is 12 residues. CDR1 MNHNS and CDR2 SASEGT come from the germline V gene. The V end lost 0 bases, the J end lost 9 bases, and 6 bases lay between the germline ends. In nucleotides, the CDR3 is TGTGCCAGCAGTGAAGCTGCCCCTGAGCAGTTCTTC. Translation: CASSEAAPEQFF.

The V and J genes are TRBV4-1 and TRBJ1-1; D is possibly TRBD1 (6 bases). This CDR3 is built from 14 residues. From germline, CDR1 is MGHRA and CDR2 YSYEKL. Trimming pared 3 bases from V and 0 bases from J, leaving 8 bases between. The CDR3 region is CASSHGQLNTEAFF. The CDR3 nucleotides are TGCGCCAGCAGCCACGGACAGTTGAACACTGAAGCTTTCTTT.